This T cell receptor beta chain is drawn from a study of T cell responses to AZD1222 COVID-19 vaccine (dated by TCRdb to the early 2020s). Notes on the research overall: TCR sequencing covered roughly 230 trial participants: about 210 given two doses of AZD1222 and about 26 given two doses of MenACWY control vaccine. Trial participants were enrolled by age into subgroups of 18-55, 56-69 and 70-plus years, and approximately 150, 30 and 60 TCR-sequenced participants, respectively, were included in these subgroups.

The label giving this sample's time point can be read as: about 28 days (+/-7) after the second vaccine dose. AZD1222 recipients with second doses at about 4 weeks or about 12 weeks were pooled, because spike-specific TCR depth and breadth did not differ between schedules. Vaccinee samples came from UK trials COV001 and COV002, including a single-blind randomized controlled phase 2/3 trial of AZD1222 (ChAdOx1 nCoV-19) in healthy adults. Trial participant PBMC samples were collected at day 0 and day 28 after the second dose for TCRbeta chain sequencing. This clone was counted once. No antigen is known for it. Nothing much larger sits one base from this clone, and base qualities are not available. The CDR3 regions of human TCRbeta chains were analyzed by immunosequencing. On the authors' methods: Repertoire TCRs were matched against a reference library of SARS-CoV-2-specific TCRs generated with the MIRA antigen-specificity platform. Breadth was defined as the fraction of unique TCRs that were SARS-CoV-2-associated. Depth was defined as the fraction of total T cells that were SARS-CoV-2-associated. Using the MIRA data, each spike-specific TCR was assigned both to the spike region to which the TCR was reactive and to a CD4 or CD8 class. Log10-transformed breadth and depth values were compared by one-way ANOVA with Sidak's multiple comparisons tests. TCRdb holds this immuneACCESS table with in-frame rearrangements only. Some clones are missing; in checked studies, unresolved V genes explain under half, and the rest has no known cause. Clone size and V and J calls were adopted from that table, with D and trimming inferred from the DNA. For this sample there are 90,000 to 130,000 clones; approximately 94% appear just once. The ten largest clones capture roughly 3.1% of the sample.

CDR1 and CDR2 were assigned from the germline V gene as MNHNS and SASEGT. Ends trimmed: V by 3 bases, J by 8 bases; bases unmatched to a gene: 4. The CDR3, from cysteine to phenylalanine, totals 14 residues. Only CDR3 DNA is held: 42 bases, read in frame from base 1. Overall study results and their limits: After two AZD1222 doses, both the breadth and the depth of spike-specific TCRs were significantly higher than at day 0 and than in MenACWY recipients. Conclusions about previously exposed vaccinees were limited because only a handful of AZD1222 recipients were SARS-CoV-2 seropositive at baseline. Participants were mostly white British and included more females than males, and it was suggested by the authors that clonal diversity may have been underestimated. Reportedly, almost half of the unique spike-specific TCRs recognized epitopes lying outside the regions that are mutated in the B.1.351 and B.1.1.7 variants. The vaccine-associated CD4 TCRs covered the entire spike protein, and the dominant responses fell in regions 160-218 and 743-854. Because no day 14 peak-response samples were available, the repertoires could be characterized only after the peak T cell response. In the small 56-69-year group, the increase in depth fell short of significance, most likely because of low power.

Material: peripheral blood, obtained 28 days after the second AZD1222 dose. The receptor was derived from an adult who received the AZD1222 COVID-19 vaccine. The rearranged segments are TRBV6-1 and TRBJ1-2; 12 bases in between match TRBD1. The CDR3: CASSEGQGALGYTF. The DNA is TGTGCCAGCAGTGAGGGACAGGGGGCGCTGGGCTACACCTTC.